This T cell receptor beta chain was captured in a study of T cell repertoires in ileal Crohn's disease. Study at large: Patients had a median 7.9-year disease duration, and less than 45% were active smokers. Findings of the study overall: Every patient over 26.8% clonality showed endoscopic recurrence.

Comments on this clone: What it recognizes is unknown.

The table came from immunoSEQ multiplex PCR; TCRdb's copy has only in-frame clones and leaves some out. The table has 5,000 to 6,500 clones, approximately 80% seen once; the top ten hold more than 25%. V was pared by 5 bases and J by 1 base, with 10 bases of the junction left unmatched. Germline V gives CDR1 LNHDA, CDR2 SQIVND (reference sequence). This CDR3 comprises 16 residues. The TCR was taken from an adult with Crohn's disease. The sequencing sample was made of ileal tissue. The V gene is TRBV19, the J gene TRBJ1-1; TRBD1 agrees at 7 bases. In DNA, the CDR3 is TGTGCCAGTAGTCGAGGTGGGACAGCCAAGAACACTGAAGCTTTCTTT. It codes for CASSRGGTAKNTEAFF.